This paragraph covers one T cell receptor (beta chain) sequence. Both TCR beta VDJ combination and CDR3 sequence profiling were carried out. Genomic DNA was the template for this profiling. From the reads, TCRdb called clonotypes with MiXCR, one entry per CDR3 protein. The data contain about 180,000 distinct CDR3 sequences, under 50% of them singletons. The data stem from a study of CD8+CD57+ T cells in acquired aplastic anemia. Study-wide context: Sorted cells (CD4+ and CD8+) yielded DNA amounts that averaged approximately 3.2 ug.

The CDR3 totals 16 residues. Per germline, CDR1 SGHAT and CDR2 FQNNGV. The V and J ends lost 5 bases and 7 bases, in that order; junction bases with no gene match: 8. Flow cytometry had shown expanded CD8+CD57+ cells in the patients chosen for sequencing. All participating patients were living with severe acquired aplastic anemia. This TCR derives from a human donor with aplastic anemia. Sequencing input: sorted CD4+, CD8+, or CD8+CD57+ T cells (not recorded which) from PBMCs. The chain links TRBV11-2 to TRBJ2-1; TRBD2 aligns across 13 bases. This CDR3 reads CASSLLGLAGENEQFF. The DNA for the CDR3 is TGTGCCAGCAGCCTCTTAGGACTAGCGGGAGAAAATGAGCAGTTCTTC. The full variable domain, completed using reference TRBV11-2 and TRBJ2-1, is EAGVAQSPRYKIIEKRQSVAFWCNPISGHATLYWYQQILGQGPKLLIQFQNNGVVDDSQLPKDRFSAERLKGVDSTLKIQPAKLEDSAVYLCASSLLGLAGENEQFFGPGTRLTVL.